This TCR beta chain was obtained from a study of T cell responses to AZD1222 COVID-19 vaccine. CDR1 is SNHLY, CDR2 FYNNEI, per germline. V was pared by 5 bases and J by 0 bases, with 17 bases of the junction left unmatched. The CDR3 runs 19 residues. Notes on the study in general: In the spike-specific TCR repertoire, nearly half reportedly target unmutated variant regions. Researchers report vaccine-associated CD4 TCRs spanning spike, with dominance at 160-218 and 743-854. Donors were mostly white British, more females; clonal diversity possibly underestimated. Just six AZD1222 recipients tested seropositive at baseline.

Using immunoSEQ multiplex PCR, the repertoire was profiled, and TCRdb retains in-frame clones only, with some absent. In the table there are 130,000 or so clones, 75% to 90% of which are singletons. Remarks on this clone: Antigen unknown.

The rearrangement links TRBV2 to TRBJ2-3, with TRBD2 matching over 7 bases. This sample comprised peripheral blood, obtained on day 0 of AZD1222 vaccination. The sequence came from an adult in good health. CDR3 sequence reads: CASSRAPTSSGLSTDTQYF. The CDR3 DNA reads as TGTGCCAGCAGTAGAGCCCCTACGTCTAGCGGCCTCAGCACAGATACGCAGTATTTT.